This entry lists 27 T cell receptor beta chains sequenced from one sample in a study of technical replicates of blood from a handful of donors. Only in-frame clones appear in the TCRdb table, and some are missing; sequencing was by immunoSEQ multiplex PCR. The table lists fewer than 70,000 clones, more than 70% of them singletons. Input material: PBMCs. The origin of the receptors is a human donor in good health. Some clones in this sample may be carry-over from other donors' samples.

The V call is TRBV4-1, the J call TRBJ2-5; D is unresolved. This CDR3 contains 13 residues. The germline V gene has CDR1 MGHRA and CDR2 YSYEKL. V lost 4 bases, J lost 5 bases, and 11 bases lay in between. The CDR3 loop is CASSRPGLETQYF. Here the CDR3 DNA reads TGCGCCAGCAGCCGCCCAGGATTGGAGACCCAGTACTTC.

The chain joins TRBV5-8 to TRBJ1-2; tentative D call: TRBD1 (5 bases). Germline V CDR1 and CDR2: SGHTS, YDEGEE. This CDR3 is 15 amino acids long. V was pared by 7 bases and J by 1 base, with 17 bases between. In DNA form, the CDR3 reads TGTGCCAGCCGCCCGCGGGGGGACTATAACTATGGCTACACCTTC. Its protein is CASRPRGDYNYGYTF.

The chain combines TRBV20-1 with TRBJ2-1; a weak D match, TRBD1 (5 bases). The CDR3 is 11 residues long. Trimming took off 3 bases at V and 9 bases at J, with 9 bases between the two ends. Germline loops: CDR1 DFQATT, CDR2 SNEGSKA (reference sequence). CDR3 amino acids: CSASRVAEQFF. In DNA, the CDR3 is TGCAGTGCTAGCAGGGTGGCTGAGCAGTTCTTC.

The chain combines TRBV4-1 with TRBJ2-7; D unclear. This CDR3 region has 15 residues. V was pared by 0 bases and J by 0 bases, with 9 bases between. Looked up from germline, CDR1 is MGHRA and CDR2 is YSYEKL. Here the CDR3 DNA reads TGCGCCAGCAGCCAAGAACCAGAAGTCTCCTACGAGCAGTACTTC. This gives the protein CASSQEPEVSYEQYF.

This clone was found a few times. An end of the junction differs from the germline gene, which may be a read error. The rearrangement uses TRBV10-3 and TRBJ2-4, with D perhaps matching TRBD1 (5 bases). This CDR3 has 14 amino acids. The germline CDR1 and CDR2 sequences are ENHRY and SYGVKD. This CDR3 is CAIREPGNKDIQYF. CDR3 sequence (DNA): TGTGCCATCAGGGAGCCAGGGAACAAAGACATTCAGTACTTC.

Only one count was recorded for this clone. The rearrangement joins TRBV7-9 to TRBJ1-6, with no clear D. Trimming removed 4 bases from V and 0 bases from J, with 13 bases in between. This CDR3 region has 17 residues. Germline V lookup: CDR1 SEHNR, CDR2 FQNEAQ (reference sequence). CDR3 nucleotides: TGTGCCAGCAGCTCAGGCCTGAGTAACTCCTATAATTCACCCCTCCACTTT. Translated: CASSSGLSNSYNSPLHF. Together with reference TRBV7-9 and TRBJ1-6, the CDR3 gives the full variable domain: DTGVSQNPRHKITKRGQNVTFRCDPISEHNRLYWYRQTLGQGPEFLTYFQNEAQLEKSRLLSDRFSAERPKGSFSTLEIQRTEQGDSAMYLCASSSGLSNSYNSPLHFGNGTRLTVT.

This rearrangement joins TRBV5-1 to TRBJ2-3; D gene ambiguous. The CDR3 sequence is 14 residues long. Between the trimmed V and J ends, which lost 0 bases and 0 bases, there was a span of 5 bases. Germline values: CDR1 SGHRS, CDR2 YFSETQ. CDR3 sequence reads: CASSLGTSTDTQYF. The CDR3 DNA is TGCGCCAGCAGCTTGGGCACTAGCACAGATACGCAGTATTTT.

The rearrangement uses TRBV6-5 and TRBJ1-5; 9 nucleotides align to TRBD1. Per the germline V gene, CDR1 is MNHEY and CDR2 is SVGAGI. With V trimmed by 5 bases and J by 6 bases, 2 bases remained unmatched. The CDR3 has 13 residues. CDR3: CASSTGGVQPQHF. CDR3 nucleotide sequence: TGTGCCAGCAGTACAGGGGGCGTTCAGCCCCAGCATTTT.

This chain uses TRBV19 with TRBJ1-6; 10 bases fit TRBD1. Trimming removed 6 bases from V and 8 bases from J; junction bases left unmatched: 7. The CDR3 consists of 15 residues. Germline CDR1 is LNHDA and CDR2 is SQIVND (reference sequence). The CDR3 DNA reads as TGTGCCAGTAGACGATCCGGGACAGGGGATTCACCCCTCCACTTT. This encodes CASRRSGTGDSPLHF. The full variable domain, rest sourced from reference TRBV19 and TRBJ1-6, is DGGITQSPKYLFRKEGQNVTLSCEQNLNHDAMYWYRQDPGQGLRLIYYSQIVNDFQKGDIAEGYSVSREKKESFPLTVTSAQKNPTAFYLCASRRSGTGDSPLHFGNGTRLTVT.

The chain has TRBV4-2 and TRBJ2-1; D unresolved. The CDR3 is made up of 11 amino acids. From germline, CDR1 is LGHNA and CDR2 YNFKEQ. The V gene lost 1 base and the J gene lost 9 bases, with 4 bases spanning the gap. The CDR3 reads CASSQAGEQFF. The CDR3 region has the DNA TGTGCCAGCAGCCAAGCGGGTGAGCAGTTCTTC.

The CDR3 reads CASSLVVGSYNEQFF. CDR3 coding DNA: TGTGCCAGCAGCTTGGTGGTGGGGAGCTACAATGAGCAGTTCTTC. The chain combines TRBV5-4 with TRBJ2-1, with D possibly matching TRBD2 (5 bases). The V gene lost 0 bases and the J gene lost 3 bases, with 10 bases spanning the gap. CDR3 length: 15 amino acids. Germline CDR1 reads SGHNT; CDR2 reads YYREEE (reference sequence).

This sequence joins TRBV10-3 and TRBJ2-7, with a possible D match to TRBD2 (6 bases). The length of the CDR3 is 14 residues. Trimming removed 0 bases at V and 3 bases at J, with 9 bases between. Germline CDR1 and CDR2: ENHRY and SYGVKD. This CDR3 reads CAISESTAGYEQYF. CDR3 nucleotides: TGTGCCATCAGTGAGTCGACAGCGGGCTACGAGCAGTACTTC.

The chain recombines TRBV30 with TRBJ2-5; no clear D gene. From germline, CDR1 is GTSNPN and CDR2 SVGIG (reference sequence). CDR3 size: 13 residues. V dropped 0 bases and J dropped 3 bases, with 8 bases sitting between them. The CDR3 nucleotides are TGTGCCTGGAGTGTCAGGCTAAAAGAGACCCAGTACTTC. Amino acids: CAWSVRLKETQYF.

The chain joins TRBV7-9 to TRBJ1-6; D might be TRBD1 (5 bases). The CDR3 has 16 residues. Germline V gives CDR1 SEHNR, CDR2 FQNEAQ (reference sequence). Trimming shortened V by 6 bases and J by 7 bases, and 19 bases separated the two germline ends. CDR3 loop: CASSYSLGLENSPLHF. The CDR3 DNA reads as TGTGCCAGCAGTTATAGCTTGGGGCTTGAAAATTCACCCCTCCACTTT. Full variable domain (outside the CDR3, taken from reference TRBV7-9 and TRBJ1-6): DTGVSQNPRHKITKRGQNVTFRCDPISEHNRLYWYRQTLGQGPEFLTYFQNEAQLEKSRLLSDRFSAERPKGSFSTLEIQRTEQGDSAMYLCASSYSLGLENSPLHFGNGTRLTVT.

J is TRBJ1-5 and V is TRBV2; 10 bases agree with TRBD1. Losses at the gene ends were 6 bases for V and 7 bases for J; bases not matched to a gene: 3. The CDR3 extends over 13 amino acids. Germline V gene sequence: CDR1 SNHLY, CDR2 FYNNEI. CDR3 nucleotides: TGTGCCAGCAGGGGGACAGGGGTCCAGCCCCAGCATTTT. Translation: CASRGTGVQPQHF.

The chain carries TRBV7-3 and TRBJ2-1; tentative D call: TRBD2 (6 bases). V was shortened by 1 base and J by 2 bases, with 6 bases between the two germline ends. The germline V gene has CDR1 SGHTA and CDR2 FQGTGA. The CDR3 spans 14 residues. CDR3 loop: CASSLSGAYNEQFF. The CDR3 bases are TGTGCCAGCAGCTTAAGCGGGGCCTACAATGAGCAGTTCTTC.

The chain employs TRBV21-1 and TRBJ2-2; the table calls TRBD2, which could not be checked here. TRBV21-1 represents a pseudogene. The CDR3 is 15 amino acids. The CDR3 spells CASSKERRNTGELFF. CDR3 DNA sequence: TGTGCCAGCAGCAAAGAAAGGAGGAACACCGGGGAGCTGTTTTTT.

The rearrangement joins TRBV9 to TRBJ2-7; weak D call: TRBD2 (5 bases). Germline V gives CDR1 SGDLS, CDR2 YYNGEE. V shed 0 bases and J shed 5 bases, with 9 bases lying between them. The CDR3 sequence is 13 residues long. DNA for the CDR3: TGTGCCAGCAGCGTAGACGGGGTCCACGAGCAGTACTTC. Residues: CASSVDGVHEQYF.

The CDR3 spells CASSIAGGFYGYTF. The CDR3 coding sequence is TGTGCCAGTAGTATAGCAGGAGGCTTCTATGGCTACACCTTC. V is TRBV19 and J is TRBJ1-2; the D is unclear. The V end was cut by 1 base, the J end by 4 bases, with 10 bases between. The germline CDR1 and CDR2 sequences are LNHDA and SQIVND (reference sequence). CDR3 length: 14 residues. The full variable domain, rest sourced from reference TRBV19 and TRBJ1-2, is DGGITQSPKYLFRKEGQNVTLSCEQNLNHDAMYWYRQDPGQGLRLIYYSQIVNDFQKGDIAEGYSVSREKKESFPLTVTSAQKNPTAFYLCASSIAGGFYGYTFGSGTRLTVV.

The chain joins TRBV5-1 to TRBJ2-1; TRBD2 aligns across 13 bases. This CDR3 region has 15 residues. V lost 1 base and J lost 7; bases outside the gene matches: 2. The germline V gene encodes CDR1 SGHRS and CDR2 YFSETQ. The CDR3 coding sequence is TGCGCCAGCAGCTTGACTAGCGGGGGGGCAAATGAGCAGTTCTTC. Translation gives CASSLTSGGANEQFF.

This clone came up a few times. The genes are TRBV2 and TRBJ1-1; a weak D match, TRBD1 (6 bases). Germline values: CDR1 SNHLY, CDR2 FYNNEI. CDR3 length: 15 amino acids. The ends were cut back, 11 bases at V and 0 bases at J, with 19 bases in the middle. CDR3 amino acids: CASCPLTGLNTEAFF. CDR3 nucleotides: TGTGCCTCTTGCCCCCTAACAGGGTTGAACACTGAAGCTTTCTTT. The full variable domain, completed using reference TRBV2 and TRBJ1-1, is EPEVTQTPSHQVTQMGQEVILRCVPISNHLYFYWYRQILGQKVEFLVSFYNNEISEKSEIFDDQFSVERPDGSNFTLKIRSTKLEDSAMYFCASCPLTGLNTEAFFGQGTRLTVV.

The V call is TRBV4-1, the J call TRBJ2-7; TRBD2 is a possible D gene (5 bases). The germline V gene encodes CDR1 MGHRA and CDR2 YSYEKL. V lost 3 bases, J lost 0 bases, and 18 bases lay in between. This CDR3 comprises 17 residues. This chain's CDR3 is CASSHRAGLLTSYEQYF. In nucleotides, the CDR3 is TGCGCCAGCAGCCACCGGGCCGGACTCCTTACCTCCTACGAGCAGTACTTC.

This rearrangement joins TRBV5-4 to TRBJ2-1; 7 nucleotides agree with TRBD2. CDR1 SGHNT and CDR2 YYREEE come from the germline V gene (reference sequence). The CDR3 has 16 amino acids. Trimming removed 6 bases from V and 7 bases from J; junction bases left unmatched: 16. The CDR3 region has the DNA TGTGCCAGCACCCGTGGGCTAGCGGTGAGGGAGAATGAGCAGTTCTTC. Its translation: CASTRGLAVRENEQFF. Using reference TRBV5-4 and TRBJ2-1 for the parts outside the CDR3, the full variable domain is ETGVTQSPTHLIKTRGQQVTLRCSSQSGHNTVSWYQQALGQGPQFIFQYYREEENGRGNFPPRFSGLQFPNYSSELNVNALELDDSALYLCASTRGLAVRENEQFFGPGTRLTVL.

This rearrangement joins TRBV7-2 to TRBJ2-5; 11 bases align to TRBD2. The V segment lost 5 bases and the J segment 7 bases; nucleotides outside the gene matches: 9. Germline-derived CDR1 and CDR2 are SGHTA and FQGNSA. The CDR3 covers 15 residues. This CDR3 reads CASSSSGGAFGTQYF. In DNA form, the CDR3 reads TGTGCCAGCAGCAGTAGCGGGGGGGCCTTCGGGACCCAGTACTTC.

The chain recombines TRBV11-3 with TRBJ2-1; the D is unclear. Trimming took 4 bases from V and 9 from J, leaving 7 bases between them. The germline V gene has CDR1 SGHNT and CDR2 YENEEA. The CDR3 runs 11 residues. Written as DNA, the CDR3 is TGTGCCAGCAGCTCGGTTCGTGAGCAGTTCTTC. It codes for CASSSVREQFF.

The CDR3 coding sequence is TGCAGCGTTGACAGCGGACGGACTGGAAACACCATATATTTT. The encoded protein is CSVDSGRTGNTIYF. This rearrangement joins TRBV29-1 to TRBJ1-3; no definite D call. V lost 3 bases, J lost 2 bases, and 11 bases lay in between. This CDR3 has 14 residues. Germline CDR1 reads SQVTM; CDR2 reads ANQGSEA. Complete variable domain (other parts from reference TRBV29-1 and TRBJ1-3): SAVISQKPSRDICQRGTSLTIQCQVDSQVTMMFWYRQQPGQSLTLIATANQGSEATYESGFVIDKFPISRPNLTFSTLTVSNMSPEDSSIYLCSVDSGRTGNTIYFGEGSWLTVV.

Many counts were recorded for this clone. V is TRBV6-1 and J is TRBJ2-3, with 12 bases identical to TRBD2. CDR1 and CDR2 from the germline V gene are MNHNS and SASEGT. V gave up 0 bases and J gave up 4 bases; unmatched junction bases: 2. The CDR3 length is 16 residues. The CDR3 protein is CASSEALAGGPDTQYF. The CDR3, as DNA: TGTGCCAGCAGTGAAGCGCTAGCGGGAGGGCCAGATACGCAGTATTTT.